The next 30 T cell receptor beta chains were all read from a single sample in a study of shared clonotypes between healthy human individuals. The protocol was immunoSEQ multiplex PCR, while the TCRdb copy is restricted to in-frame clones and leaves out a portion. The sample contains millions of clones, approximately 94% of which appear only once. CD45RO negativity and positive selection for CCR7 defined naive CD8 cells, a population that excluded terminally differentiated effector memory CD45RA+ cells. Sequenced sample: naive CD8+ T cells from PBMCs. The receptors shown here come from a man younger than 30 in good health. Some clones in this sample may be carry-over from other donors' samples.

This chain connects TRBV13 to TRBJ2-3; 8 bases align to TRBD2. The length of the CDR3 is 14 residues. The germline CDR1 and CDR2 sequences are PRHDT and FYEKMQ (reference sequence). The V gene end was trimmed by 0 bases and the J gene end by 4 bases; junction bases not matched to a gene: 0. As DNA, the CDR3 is TGTGCCAGCAGCTTAGGCGGGAGGGCAGATACGCAGTATTTT. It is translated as CASSLGGRADTQYF.

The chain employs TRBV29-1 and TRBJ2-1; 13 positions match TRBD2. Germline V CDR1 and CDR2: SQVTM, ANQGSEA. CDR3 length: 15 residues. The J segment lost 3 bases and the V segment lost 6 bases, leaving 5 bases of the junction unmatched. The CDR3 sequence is CSVGTSGIFYNEQFF. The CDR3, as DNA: TGCAGCGTCGGGACTAGCGGGATTTTCTACAATGAGCAGTTCTTC.

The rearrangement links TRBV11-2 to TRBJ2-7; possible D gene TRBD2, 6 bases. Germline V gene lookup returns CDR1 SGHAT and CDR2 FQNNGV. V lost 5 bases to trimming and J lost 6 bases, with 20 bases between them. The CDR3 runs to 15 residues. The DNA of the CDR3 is TGTGCCAGCAGCGCACCGGGACGGGGGATCGGCGAGCAGTACTTC. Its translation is CASSAPGRGIGEQYF.

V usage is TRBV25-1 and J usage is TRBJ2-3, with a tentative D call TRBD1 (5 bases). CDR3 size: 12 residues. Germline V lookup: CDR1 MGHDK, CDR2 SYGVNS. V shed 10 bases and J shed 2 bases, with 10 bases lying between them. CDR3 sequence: CATDSSTDTQYF. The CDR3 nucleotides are TGTGCCACCGACAGCTCCACAGATACGCAGTATTTT.

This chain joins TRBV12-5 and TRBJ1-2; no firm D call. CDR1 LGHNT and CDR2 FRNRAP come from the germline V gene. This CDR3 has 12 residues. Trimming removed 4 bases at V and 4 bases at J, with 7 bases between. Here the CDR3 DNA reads TGTGCTAGTGGTTGGGGTGGCTATGGCTACACCTTC. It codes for CASGWGGYGYTF.

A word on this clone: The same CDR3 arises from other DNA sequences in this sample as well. CDR3 loop: CASSQGGEQYF. The CDR3 DNA reads TGTGCCAGCTCGCAGGGCGGGGAGCAGTACTTC. V is TRBV27 and J is TRBJ2-7; D might be TRBD1 or TRBD2, each matching 5 bases. Trimming shortened V by 8 bases and J by 7 bases, and 12 bases separated the two germline ends. The CDR3 sequence is 11 residues long. Germline values: CDR1 MNHEY, CDR2 SMNVEV (reference sequence).

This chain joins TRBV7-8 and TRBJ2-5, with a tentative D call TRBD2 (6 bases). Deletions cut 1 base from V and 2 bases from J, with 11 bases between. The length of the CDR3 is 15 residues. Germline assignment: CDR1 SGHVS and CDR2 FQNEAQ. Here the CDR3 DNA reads TGTGCCAGCAGCTTAGGCGGGACCGTTCAAGAGACCCAGTACTTC. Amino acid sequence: CASSLGGTVQETQYF.

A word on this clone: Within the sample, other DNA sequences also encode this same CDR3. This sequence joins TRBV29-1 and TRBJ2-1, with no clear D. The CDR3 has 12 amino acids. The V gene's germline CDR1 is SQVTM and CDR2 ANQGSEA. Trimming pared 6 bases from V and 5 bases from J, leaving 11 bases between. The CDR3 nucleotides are TGCAGCGTGCGACCAGCCAACAATGAGCAGTTCTTC. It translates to CSVRPANNEQFF.

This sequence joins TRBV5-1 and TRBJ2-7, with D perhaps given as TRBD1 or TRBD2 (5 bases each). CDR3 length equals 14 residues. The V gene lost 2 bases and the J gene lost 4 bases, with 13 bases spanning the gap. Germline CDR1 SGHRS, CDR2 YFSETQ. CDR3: CASSFGTAGYEQYF. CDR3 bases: TGCGCCAGCAGCTTCGGGACGGCCGGTTACGAGCAGTACTTC.

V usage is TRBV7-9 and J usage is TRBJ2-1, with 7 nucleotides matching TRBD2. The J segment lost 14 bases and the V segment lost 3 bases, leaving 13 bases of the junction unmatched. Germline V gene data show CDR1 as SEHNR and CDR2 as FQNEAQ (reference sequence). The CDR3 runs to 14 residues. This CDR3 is CASSLGTMSFLEFF. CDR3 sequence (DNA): TGTGCCAGCAGCTTGGGGACTATGAGCTTTTTGGAGTTCTTC.

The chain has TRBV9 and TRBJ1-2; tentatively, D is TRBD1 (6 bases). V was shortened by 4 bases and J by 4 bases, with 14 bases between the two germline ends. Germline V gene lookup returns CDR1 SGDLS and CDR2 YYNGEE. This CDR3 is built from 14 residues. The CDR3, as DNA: TGTGCCAGCAGCCACCCGGGGGGCGGCTATGGCTACACCTTC. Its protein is CASSHPGGGYGYTF.

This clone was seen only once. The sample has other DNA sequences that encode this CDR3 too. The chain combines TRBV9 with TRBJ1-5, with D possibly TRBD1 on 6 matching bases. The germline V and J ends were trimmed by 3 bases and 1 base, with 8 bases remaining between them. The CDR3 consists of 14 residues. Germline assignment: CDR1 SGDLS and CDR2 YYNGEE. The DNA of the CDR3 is TGTGCCAGCAGCGAGGGGGGAAGCAATCAGCCCCAGCATTTT. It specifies CASSEGGSNQPQHF.

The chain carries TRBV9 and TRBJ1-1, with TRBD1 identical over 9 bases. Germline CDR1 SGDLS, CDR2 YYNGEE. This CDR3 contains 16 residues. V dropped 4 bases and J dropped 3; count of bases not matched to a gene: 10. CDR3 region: CASSSTYRDRDTEAFF. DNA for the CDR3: TGTGCCAGCAGCTCAACGTACCGGGACAGGGACACTGAAGCTTTCTTT.

CDR3 DNA sequence: TGTGCCAGCAGCTTAGAAGTCGGTCGCCCCCAGCATTTT. Amino acid sequence: CASSLEVGRPQHF. This chain joins TRBV11-2 and TRBJ1-5; no reliable D call. Germline CDR1 is SGHAT and CDR2 is FQNNGV. V dropped 0 bases and J dropped 10 bases, with 10 bases sitting between them. The CDR3 length is 13 residues.

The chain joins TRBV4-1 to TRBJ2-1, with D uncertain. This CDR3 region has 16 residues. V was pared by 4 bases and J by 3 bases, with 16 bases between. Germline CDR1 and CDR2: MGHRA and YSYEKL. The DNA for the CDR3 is TGCGCCAGCAGCCCGACGACAAACTGGGTCTACAATGAGCAGTTCTTC. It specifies CASSPTTNWVYNEQFF.

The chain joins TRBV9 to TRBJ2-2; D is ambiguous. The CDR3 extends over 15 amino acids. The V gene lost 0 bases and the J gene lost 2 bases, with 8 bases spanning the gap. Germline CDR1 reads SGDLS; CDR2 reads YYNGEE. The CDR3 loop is CASSVAVRNTGELFF. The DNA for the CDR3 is TGTGCCAGCAGCGTAGCTGTGCGAAACACCGGGGAGCTGTTTTTT. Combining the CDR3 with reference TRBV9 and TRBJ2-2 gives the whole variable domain DSGVTQTPKHLITATGQRVTLRCSPRSGDLSVYWYQQSLDQGLQFLIQYYNGEERAKGNILERFSAQQFPDLHSELNLSSLELGDSALYFCASSVAVRNTGELFFGEGSRLTVL.

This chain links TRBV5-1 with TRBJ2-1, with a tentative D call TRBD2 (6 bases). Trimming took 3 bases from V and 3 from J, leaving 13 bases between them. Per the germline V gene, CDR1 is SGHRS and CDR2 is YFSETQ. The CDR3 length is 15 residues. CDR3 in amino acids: CASSSGLNFYNEQFF. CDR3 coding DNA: TGCGCCAGCAGCTCGGGACTTAATTTCTACAATGAGCAGTTCTTC.

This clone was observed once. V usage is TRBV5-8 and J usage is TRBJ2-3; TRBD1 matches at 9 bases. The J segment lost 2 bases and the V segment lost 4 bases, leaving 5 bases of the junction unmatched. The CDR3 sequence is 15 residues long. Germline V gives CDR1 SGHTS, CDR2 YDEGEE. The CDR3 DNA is TGTGCCAGCAGCCATACAGGGGGCACCACAGATACGCAGTATTTT. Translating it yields CASSHTGGTTDTQYF.

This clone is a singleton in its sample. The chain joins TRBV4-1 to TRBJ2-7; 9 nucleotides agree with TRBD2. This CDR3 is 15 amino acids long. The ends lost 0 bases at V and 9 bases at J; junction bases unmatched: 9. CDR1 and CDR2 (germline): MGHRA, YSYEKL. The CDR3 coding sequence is TGCGCCAGCAGCCAAGAGGGTAGCGGGAGAGTGGTGCAGTACTTC. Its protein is CASSQEGSGRVVQYF.

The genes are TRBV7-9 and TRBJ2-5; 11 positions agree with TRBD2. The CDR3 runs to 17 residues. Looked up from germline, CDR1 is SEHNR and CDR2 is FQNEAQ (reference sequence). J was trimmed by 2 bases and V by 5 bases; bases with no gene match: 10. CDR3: CASSHVPLAGVQETQYF. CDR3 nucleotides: TGTGCCAGCAGCCACGTGCCACTAGCGGGAGTTCAAGAGACCCAGTACTTC.

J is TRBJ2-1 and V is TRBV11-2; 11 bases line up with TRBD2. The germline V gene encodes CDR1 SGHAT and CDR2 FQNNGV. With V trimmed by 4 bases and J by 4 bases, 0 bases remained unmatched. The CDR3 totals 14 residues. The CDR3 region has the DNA TGTGCCAGCAGCTCTAGCGGGGGGTACAATGAGCAGTTCTTC. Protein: CASSSSGGYNEQFF.

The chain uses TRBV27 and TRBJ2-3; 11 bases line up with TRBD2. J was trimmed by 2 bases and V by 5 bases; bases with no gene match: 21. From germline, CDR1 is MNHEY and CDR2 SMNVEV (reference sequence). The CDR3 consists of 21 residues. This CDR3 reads CASSQITVAGGPSYHTDTQYF. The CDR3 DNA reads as TGTGCCAGCAGTCAGATTACTGTAGCGGGAGGGCCCTCGTACCACACAGATACGCAGTATTTT.

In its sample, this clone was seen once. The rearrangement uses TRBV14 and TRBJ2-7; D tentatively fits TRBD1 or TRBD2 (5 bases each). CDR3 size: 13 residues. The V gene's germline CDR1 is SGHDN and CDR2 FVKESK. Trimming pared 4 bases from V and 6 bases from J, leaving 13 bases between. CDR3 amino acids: CASSRLGAGEQYF. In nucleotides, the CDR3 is TGTGCCAGCAGCCGTCTAGGGGCGGGCGAGCAGTACTTC.

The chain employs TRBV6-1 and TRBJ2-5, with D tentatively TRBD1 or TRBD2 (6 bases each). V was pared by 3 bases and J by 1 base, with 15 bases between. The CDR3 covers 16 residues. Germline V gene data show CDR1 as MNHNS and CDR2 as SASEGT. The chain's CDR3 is CASSDEGGPLQETQYF. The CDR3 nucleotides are TGTGCCAGCAGTGACGAGGGGGGCCCTCTCCAAGAGACCCAGTACTTC.

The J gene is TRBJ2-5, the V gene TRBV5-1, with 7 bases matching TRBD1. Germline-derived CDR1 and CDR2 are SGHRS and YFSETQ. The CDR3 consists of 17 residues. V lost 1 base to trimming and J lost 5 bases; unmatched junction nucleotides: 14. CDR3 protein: CASSLLRVTGSDETQYF. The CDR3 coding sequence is TGCGCCAGCAGCTTGTTAAGGGTGACAGGGTCGGATGAGACCCAGTACTTC.

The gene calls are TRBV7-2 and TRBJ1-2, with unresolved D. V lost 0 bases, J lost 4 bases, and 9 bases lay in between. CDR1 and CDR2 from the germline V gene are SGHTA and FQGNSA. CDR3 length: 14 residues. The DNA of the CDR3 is TGTGCCAGCAGCTTAGCCGAACGGAGCTATGGCTACACCTTC. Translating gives CASSLAERSYGYTF.

CDR3 nucleotides: TGCGCCAGCAGCCAAGATGCCCAAAGGGAGGGCCTTCGTAGCACAGATACGCAGTATTTT. Protein: CASSQDAQREGLRSTDTQYF. This chain joins TRBV4-3 and TRBJ2-3; 7 bases fit TRBD2. J lost 0 bases, V lost 0 bases, and 15 bases had no gene match. From germline, CDR1 is LGHNA and CDR2 YSLEER. This CDR3 spans 20 amino acids.

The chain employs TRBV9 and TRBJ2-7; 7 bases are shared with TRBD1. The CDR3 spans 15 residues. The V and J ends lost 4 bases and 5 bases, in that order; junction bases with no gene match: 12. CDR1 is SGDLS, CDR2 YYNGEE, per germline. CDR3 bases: TGTGCCAGCAGCTCCCGACAGGGAAATTCTGACGAGCAGTACTTC. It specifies CASSSRQGNSDEQYF. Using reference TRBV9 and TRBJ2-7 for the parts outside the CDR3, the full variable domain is DSGVTQTPKHLITATGQRVTLRCSPRSGDLSVYWYQQSLDQGLQFLIQYYNGEERAKGNILERFSAQQFPDLHSELNLSSLELGDSALYFCASSSRQGNSDEQYFGPGTRLTVT.

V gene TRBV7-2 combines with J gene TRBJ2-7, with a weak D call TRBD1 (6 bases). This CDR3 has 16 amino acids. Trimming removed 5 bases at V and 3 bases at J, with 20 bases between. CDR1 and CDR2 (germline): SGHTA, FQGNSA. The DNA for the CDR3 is TGTGCCAGCAGCCCCCCCCAGGGGTTCATCATCTACGAGCAGTACTTC. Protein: CASSPPQGFIIYEQYF.

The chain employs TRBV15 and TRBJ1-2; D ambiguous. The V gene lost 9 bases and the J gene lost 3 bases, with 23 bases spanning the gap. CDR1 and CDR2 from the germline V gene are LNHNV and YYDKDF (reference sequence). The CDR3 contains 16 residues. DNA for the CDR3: TGTGCCACAACCTCGACCTTGGGCACAGTGGACTATGGCTACACCTTC. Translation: CATTSTLGTVDYGYTF. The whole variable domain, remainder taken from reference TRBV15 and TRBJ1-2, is DAMVIQNPRYQVTQFGKPVTLSCSQTLNHNVMYWYQQKSSQAPKLLFHYYDKDFNNEADTPDNFQSRRPNTSFCFLDIRSPGLGDTAMYLCATTSTLGTVDYGYTFGSGTRLTVV.